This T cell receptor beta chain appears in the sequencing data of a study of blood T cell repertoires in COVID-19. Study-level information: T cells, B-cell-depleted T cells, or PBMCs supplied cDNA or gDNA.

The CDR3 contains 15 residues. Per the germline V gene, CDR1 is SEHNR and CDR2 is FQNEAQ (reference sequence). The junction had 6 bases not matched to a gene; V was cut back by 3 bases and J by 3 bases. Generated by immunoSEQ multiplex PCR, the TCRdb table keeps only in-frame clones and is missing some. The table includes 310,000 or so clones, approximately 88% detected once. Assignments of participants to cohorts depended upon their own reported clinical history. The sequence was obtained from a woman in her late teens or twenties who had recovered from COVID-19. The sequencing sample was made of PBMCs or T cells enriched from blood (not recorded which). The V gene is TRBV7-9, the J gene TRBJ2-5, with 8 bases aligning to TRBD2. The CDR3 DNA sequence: TGTGCCAGCAGCTTTCCTGCCGGGGGGGAAGAGACCCAGTACTTC. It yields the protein CASSFPAGGEETQYF.